This TCR beta chain was obtained from a study of response to subunit inactivated influenza vaccine. TCRdb reprocessed the RT-PCR reads via MiXCR and lists one record per CDR3 protein. Of around 850,000 distinct CDR3 sequences in the sample, 15% to 20% were seen once. This clonotype was picked up one time. Its antigen is not identified. Study observations and caveats: That few new T cells are recruited by each seasonal influenza vaccination was the authors' suggestion.

V trimming: 5 bases; J trimming: 6 bases; junction bases outside the gene matches: 7. This CDR3 is built from 14 residues. Germline values: CDR1 SGHRS, CDR2 YFSETQ. The starting material was PBMCs from blood, obtained 4 to 6 days after vaccination. The chain carries TRBV5-1 and TRBJ2-7, with TRBD1 matching 11 bases. The sequence was collected from a man aged 45 to 65 who received an inactivated influenza vaccine. For the CDR3, the DNA is TGCGCCAGCAGTGTCGGGACAGGGGGAGTCGAGCAGTACTTC. This codes for CASSVGTGGVEQYF.